This T cell receptor beta chain originates from a study of blood T cell repertoires in COVID-19. Germline values: CDR1 SGHNT, CDR2 YYREEE (reference sequence). Trimming pared 1 base from V and 1 base from J, leaving 10 bases between. This CDR3 is built from 15 residues. Per the authors' pipeline: Estimation of nucleated cell counts was performed using reference gene primer amplification. Measured with immunoSEQ multiplex PCR; TCRdb has only the in-frame clones, and not every one. Clonal size and the V and J genes are those of that table, whereas D and trimming came from the DNA. This table holds about 130,000 clones, roughly 79% found once. This clone came up once.

The TCR sequence derives from a human donor in a cohort sampled during active COVID-19. V is TRBV5-4 and J is TRBJ2-3, with a weak D call TRBD1 (5 bases). The sample was peripheral blood. The CDR3 is CASSLPDRRTDTQYF. CDR3 DNA sequence: TGTGCCAGCAGCTTGCCCGACAGACGCACAGATACGCAGTATTTT.